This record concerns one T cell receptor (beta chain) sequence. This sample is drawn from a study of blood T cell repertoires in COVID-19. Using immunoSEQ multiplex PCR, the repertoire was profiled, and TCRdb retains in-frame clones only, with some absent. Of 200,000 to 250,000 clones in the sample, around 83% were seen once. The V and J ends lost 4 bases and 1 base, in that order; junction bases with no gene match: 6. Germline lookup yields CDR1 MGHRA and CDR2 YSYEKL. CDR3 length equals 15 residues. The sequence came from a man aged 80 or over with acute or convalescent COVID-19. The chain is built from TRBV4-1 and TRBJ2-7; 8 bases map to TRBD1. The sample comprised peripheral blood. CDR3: CASSPRQGRSYEQYF. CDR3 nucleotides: TGCGCCAGCAGCCCGAGACAGGGGAGGTCCTACGAGCAGTACTTC.